This TCR beta chain stems from a study of identical twins listed by TCRdb under 2016. Study-wide context: TCR alpha and beta repertoires from monozygotic twins, unrelated adults of various ages and cord blood were deep-sequenced to test whether fetal clonotypes persist. Replicate twin experiments were performed at different times using different library preparation protocols to rule out contamination. Study-level results and caveats: Zero-insertion analyses could be partly confounded by invariant T cells such as MAIT and iNKT, although diverse VJ usage argued against such confounding for most clonotypes. Conclusions relied on cross-sectional statistical analysis, since the same donors could not be followed over many years. Abundant cord blood beta clonotypes had fewer insertions, young adult naive repertoires showed a similar but weaker trend, and memory repertoires showed no such trend. Out-of-frame TCR alpha sequences shared between twins showed an excess of low generation-probability sequences compared with coincidental sharing between unrelated individuals. Out-of-frame TCR alpha sharing in monozygotic twins was systematically underestimated by recombination models, whereas sharing between unrelated individuals was in agreement with the recombination models. The excess sharing between twins in beta out-of-frame sequences was weaker because fewer shared sequences reduced the signal-to-noise ratio.

The method was 5' RACE. The run used an Illumina HiSeq 2000. Template switching introduced a universal primer binding site; the final cDNA contained a unique molecular identifier, enabling accurate counting of TCR cDNA molecules. First-strand cDNA for TCR alpha and beta chains was synthesized from specific primers in the conserved constant-segment region. To control for contamination, every cDNA library carried two barcodes: a SMART-Mk sample barcode plus Illumina barcodes. TruSeq adapter sequences along with Illumina sample barcodes were introduced in two successive PCR steps. TCR alpha and beta cDNA libraries were sequenced on the Illumina HiSeq platform with custom primers. Per the authors' processing: MiGEC processed the raw reads to extract unique molecular identifiers, while MiXCR was used to determine the CDR3 positions. For each individual, recombination models were inferred using an EM algorithm with the repgenHMM and IGoR tools. Shared clonotype analysis was performed with the tcR package in R, normalizing sharing by the product of cloneset sizes. To study raw recombination free of thymic and clonal selection effects, out-of-frame nonproductive sequences were analyzed. TCRdb reanalyzed the raw reads on its own, using fastp at Q25 for trimming and MiXCR for clone calling, and kept in-frame beta chains. Duplicate CDR3 protein sequences are folded into a single record with the most common DNA and genes. None of the V and J calls come from the authors' own analysis; TCRdb made them. The sample table lists around 240,000 distinct CDR3 sequences, approximately 10% of them with a count of one. Of the sample, about a tenth is held by the ten largest clones.

All donors were healthy Caucasians. Using Miltenyi CD45RO+ enrichment and human naive T-cell isolation kits, memory (CD45RO+) and naive T cells were isolated from PBMC. V was cut back by 0 bases and J by 5 bases, leaving a gap of 19 bases between them. CDR1 and CDR2 are read off the germline V gene (reference sequence) as LGHDT and YNNKEL. From the cysteine up to the phenylalanine, the CDR3 has a length of 17 residues. Only CDR3 DNA remains: 51 bases, in frame from the first base. This clonotype was seen more than once but under ten times. No antigen is known for it. Base qualities are not at hand, and no much larger clone is one base apart.

The receptor comes from a man aged 50 to 60 in good health. What was sequenced was memory T cells sorted from blood. The sample's cell subset or site, from its label and the paper: CD45RO+ enriched T cells. The V gene is TRBV3-1 and the J gene is TRBJ2-5; TRBD2 is possibly the D segment (7 matching bases). The CDR3 reads CASSQEYSRGAGETQYF. The DNA sequence is as follows: TGTGCCAGCAGCCAAGAGTACTCTCGGGGGGCAGGGGAGACCCAGTACTTC.